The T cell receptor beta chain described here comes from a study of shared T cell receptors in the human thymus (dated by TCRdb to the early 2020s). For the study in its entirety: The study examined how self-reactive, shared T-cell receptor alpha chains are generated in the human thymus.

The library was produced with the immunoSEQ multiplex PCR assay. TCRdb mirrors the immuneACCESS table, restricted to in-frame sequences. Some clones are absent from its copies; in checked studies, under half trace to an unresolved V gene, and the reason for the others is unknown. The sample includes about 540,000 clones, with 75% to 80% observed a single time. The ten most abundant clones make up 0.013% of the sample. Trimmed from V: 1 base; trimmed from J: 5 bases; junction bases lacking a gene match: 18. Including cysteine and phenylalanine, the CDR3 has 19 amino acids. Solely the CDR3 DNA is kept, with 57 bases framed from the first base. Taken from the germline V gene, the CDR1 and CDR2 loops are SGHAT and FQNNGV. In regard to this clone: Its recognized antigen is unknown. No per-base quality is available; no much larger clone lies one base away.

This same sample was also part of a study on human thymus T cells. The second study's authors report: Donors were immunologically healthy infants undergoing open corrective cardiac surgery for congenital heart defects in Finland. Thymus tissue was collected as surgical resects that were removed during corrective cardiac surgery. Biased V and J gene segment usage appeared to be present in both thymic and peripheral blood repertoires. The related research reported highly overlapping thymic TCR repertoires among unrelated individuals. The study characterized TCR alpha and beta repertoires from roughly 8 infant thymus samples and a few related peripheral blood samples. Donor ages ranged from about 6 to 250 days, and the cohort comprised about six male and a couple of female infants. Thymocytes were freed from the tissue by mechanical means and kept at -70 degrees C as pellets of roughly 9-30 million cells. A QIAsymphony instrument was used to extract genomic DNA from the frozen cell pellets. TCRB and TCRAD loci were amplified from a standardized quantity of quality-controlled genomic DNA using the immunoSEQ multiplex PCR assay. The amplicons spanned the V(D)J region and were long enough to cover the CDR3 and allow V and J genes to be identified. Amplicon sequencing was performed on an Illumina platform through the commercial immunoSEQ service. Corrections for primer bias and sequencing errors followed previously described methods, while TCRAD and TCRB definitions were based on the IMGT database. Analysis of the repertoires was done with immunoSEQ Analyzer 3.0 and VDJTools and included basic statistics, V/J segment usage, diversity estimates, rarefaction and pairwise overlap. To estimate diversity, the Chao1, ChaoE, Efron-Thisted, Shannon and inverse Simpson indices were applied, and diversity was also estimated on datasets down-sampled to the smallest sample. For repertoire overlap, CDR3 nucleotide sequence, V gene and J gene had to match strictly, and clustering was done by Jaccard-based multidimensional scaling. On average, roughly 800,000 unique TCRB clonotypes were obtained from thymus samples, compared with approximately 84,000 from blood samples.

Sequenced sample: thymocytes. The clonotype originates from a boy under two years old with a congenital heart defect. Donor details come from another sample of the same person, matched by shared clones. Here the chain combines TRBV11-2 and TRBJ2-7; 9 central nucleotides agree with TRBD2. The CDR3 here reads CASSLAPWGEREEVHEQYF. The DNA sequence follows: TGTGCCAGCAGCTTAGCCCCCTGGGGGGAGCGGGAGGAAGTCCACGAGCAGTACTTC. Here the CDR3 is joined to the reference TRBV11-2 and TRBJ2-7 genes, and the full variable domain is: EAGVAQSPRYKIIEKRQSVAFWCNPISGHATLYWYQQILGQGPKLLIQFQNNGVVDDSQLPKDRFSAERLKGVDSTLKIQPAKLEDSAVYLCASSLAPWGEREEVHEQYFGPGTRLTVT.